These T cell receptor beta chains were read from a single sample in a study of blood T cell repertoires in COVID-19. The protocol was immunoSEQ multiplex PCR, while the TCRdb copy is restricted to in-frame clones and leaves out a portion. The sample has some 200,000 clones, roughly 82% seen once; the top ten hold around 1.5%. Specimen: peripheral blood. Receptors were obtained from a woman in her thirties or forties who had recovered from COVID-19. The conserved cysteine and the conserved F or W are not part of the CDR3 here.

v_call	j_call	cdr3_aa
TRBV6-2/TRBV6-3	TRBJ2-7	ASSASGTGGYWQY
TRBV9	TRBJ2-3	ASSVGPSGGPTDTQY
TRBV28	TRBJ1-1	ASAEGIEGTEAF
TRBV3-1/TRBV3-2	TRBJ1-4	ASSQNFPESNEKLF
TRBV2	TRBJ1-2	ASSVGTGGNYGYT
TRBV5-1	TRBJ2-6	ASEDTSGANVLT
TRBV7-2	TRBJ2-7	ASSARSSYEQY
TRBV30	TRBJ1-4	AWSVSGTGREKLF
TRBV4-3	TRBJ2-7	ASSQDQGQGTFGYEQY
TRBV4-1	TRBJ1-1	ASIREGFSTEAF
TRBV19	TRBJ1-6	ASSIGAGGRVPLH
TRBV2	TRBJ1-6	ASRRTGVSNSPLH
TRBV19	TRBJ2-7	ASSTVLPGAYEQY
TRBV2	TRBJ1-1	ASSVLSTGNTEAF
TRBV6-5	TRBJ2-5	ASSWNSQETQY
TRBV15	TRBJ1-2	ATSRDPGQANYGYT
TRBV7-8	TRBJ1-5	ASSFTEGNQPQH
TRBV6-1	TRBJ2-7	ASSFNYEQY
TRBV9	TRBJ2-5	ASSVERQGTQY